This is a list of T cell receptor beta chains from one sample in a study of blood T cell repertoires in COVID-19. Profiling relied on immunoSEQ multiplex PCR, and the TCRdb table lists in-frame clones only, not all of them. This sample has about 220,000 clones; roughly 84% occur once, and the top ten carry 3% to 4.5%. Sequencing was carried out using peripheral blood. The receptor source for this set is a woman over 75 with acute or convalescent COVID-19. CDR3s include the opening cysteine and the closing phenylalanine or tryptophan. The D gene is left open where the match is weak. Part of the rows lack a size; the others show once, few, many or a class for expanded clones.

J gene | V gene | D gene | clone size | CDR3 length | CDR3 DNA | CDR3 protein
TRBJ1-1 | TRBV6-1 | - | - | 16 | TGTGCCAGCAGTGAAGGGGCAGGGTTAGGGAACACTGAAGCTTTCTTT | CASSEGAGLGNTEAFF
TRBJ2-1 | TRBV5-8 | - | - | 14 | TGTGCCAGCAGCTTGGGGGGCCCGAAACGTGAGCAGTTCTTC | CASSLGGPKREQFF
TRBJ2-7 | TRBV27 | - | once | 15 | TGTGCCAGCAGTTTTAAGGGGGACGGGTACTACGAGCAGTACTTC | CASSFKGDGYYEQYF
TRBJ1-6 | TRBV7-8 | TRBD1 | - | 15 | TGTGCCAGCAGCGTAGACAGGGGTGGTAATTCACCCCTCCACTTT | CASSVDRGGNSPLHF
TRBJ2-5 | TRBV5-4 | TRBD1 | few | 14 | TGTGCCAGCAGCTTGACAGGGGGCCAAGAGACCCAGTACTTC | CASSLTGGQETQYF
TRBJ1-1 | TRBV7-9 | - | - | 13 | TGTGCCAGCAGCCACAATCAGAACACTGAAGCTTTCTTT | CASSHNQNTEAFF
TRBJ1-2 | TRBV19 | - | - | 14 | TGTGCCAGTAGGCCTCCGGGAACTAACTATGGCTACACCTTC | CASRPPGTNYGYTF
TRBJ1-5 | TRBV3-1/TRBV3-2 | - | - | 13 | TGTGCCAGCAGCCACGCGGACAATCAGCCCCAGCATTTT | CASSHADNQPQHF
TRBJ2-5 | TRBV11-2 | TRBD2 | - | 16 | TGTGCCAGCAGCTTAGCTTCTAGCGGGGGGGCTGAGACCCAGTACTTC | CASSLASSGGAETQYF
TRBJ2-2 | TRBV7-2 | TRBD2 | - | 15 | TGTGCCAGCAGCAAAGCGGGGGGGCCGGCCGGGGAGCTGTTTTTT | CASSKAGGPAGELFF
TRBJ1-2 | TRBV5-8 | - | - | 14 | TGTGCCAGCAGCTGGAGGACTGCCGCGCGCGGCTACACCTTC | CASSWRTAARGYTF
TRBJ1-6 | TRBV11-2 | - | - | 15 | TGTGCCAGCAGCTTAGAGGCAGCCTATAATTCACCCCTCCACTTT | CASSLEAAYNSPLHF
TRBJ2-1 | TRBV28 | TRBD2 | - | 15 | TGTGCCAGCACTTTTAGCGGGGGGGCCTTCAATGAGCAGTTCTTC | CASTFSGGAFNEQFF
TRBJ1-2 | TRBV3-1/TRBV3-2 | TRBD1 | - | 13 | TGTGCCAGCAGCCCGGGACAGGGTGGTGGCTACACCTTC | CASSPGQGGGYTF
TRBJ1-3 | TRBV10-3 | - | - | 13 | TGTGCCATCGCCCGGACAGCTGGAAACACCATATATTTT | CAIARTAGNTIYF
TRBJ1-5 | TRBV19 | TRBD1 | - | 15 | TGTGCCTCCACGGGACAGATATCTAGCAATCAGCCCCAGCATTTT | CASTGQISSNQPQHF
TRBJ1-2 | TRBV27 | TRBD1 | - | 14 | TGTGCCAGCAGTACGACAGGGGCTGTCTATGGCTACACCTTC | CASSTTGAVYGYTF
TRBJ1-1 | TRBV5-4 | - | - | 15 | TGTGCCAGCAGCTTGACCCCCGGGGTGGACACTGAAGCTTTCTTT | CASSLTPGVDTEAFF
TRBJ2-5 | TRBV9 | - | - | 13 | TGTGCCAGCAGCGTAGGTCTCGAGCAGACCCAGTACTTC | CASSVGLEQTQYF
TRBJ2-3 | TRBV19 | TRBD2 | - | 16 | TGTGCCAGTACCCCACCCGGGCTAGCGGTCACAGATACGCAGTATTTT | CASTPPGLAVTDTQYF
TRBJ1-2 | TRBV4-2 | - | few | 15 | TGTGCCAGCAGCCAAGATCTGGGGGCGTCAATTGGCTACACCTTC | CASSQDLGASIGYTF
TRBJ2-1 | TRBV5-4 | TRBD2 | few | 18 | TGTGCCAGCAGCTTGGGGGCTGGCGGGGGGAGCTCCTACAATGAGCAGTTCTTC | CASSLGAGGGSSYNEQFF
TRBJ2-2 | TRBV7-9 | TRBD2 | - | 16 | TGTGCCAGCAGCTTTGCCGGGACTAGCAGTGGCGGGGAGCTGTTTTTT | CASSFAGTSSGGELFF